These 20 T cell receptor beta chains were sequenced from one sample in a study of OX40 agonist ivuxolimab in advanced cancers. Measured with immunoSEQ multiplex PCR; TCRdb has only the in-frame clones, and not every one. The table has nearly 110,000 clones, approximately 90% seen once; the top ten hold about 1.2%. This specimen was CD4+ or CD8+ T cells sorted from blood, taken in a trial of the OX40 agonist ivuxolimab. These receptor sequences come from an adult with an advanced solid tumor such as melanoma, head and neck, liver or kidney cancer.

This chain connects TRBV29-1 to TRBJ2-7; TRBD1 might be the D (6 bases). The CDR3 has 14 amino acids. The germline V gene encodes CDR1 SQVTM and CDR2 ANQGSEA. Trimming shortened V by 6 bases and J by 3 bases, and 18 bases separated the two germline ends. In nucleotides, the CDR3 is TGCAGCGTCGGCCAGGACAGAGAAAACTACGAGCAGTACTTC. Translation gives CSVGQDRENYEQYF.

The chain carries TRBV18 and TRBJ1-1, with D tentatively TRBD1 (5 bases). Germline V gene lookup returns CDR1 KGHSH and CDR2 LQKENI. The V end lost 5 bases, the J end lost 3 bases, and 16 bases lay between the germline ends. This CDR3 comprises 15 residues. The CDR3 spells CASSSWGGSDTEAFF. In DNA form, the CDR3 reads TGTGCCAGCTCATCCTGGGGGGGGTCTGACACTGAAGCTTTCTTT.

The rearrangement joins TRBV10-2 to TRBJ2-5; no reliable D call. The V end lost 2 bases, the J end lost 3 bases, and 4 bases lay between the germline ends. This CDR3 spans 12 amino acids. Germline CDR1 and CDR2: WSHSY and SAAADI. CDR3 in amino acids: CASSEQKETQYF. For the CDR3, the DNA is TGCGCCAGCAGTGAGCAGAAAGAGACCCAGTACTTC.

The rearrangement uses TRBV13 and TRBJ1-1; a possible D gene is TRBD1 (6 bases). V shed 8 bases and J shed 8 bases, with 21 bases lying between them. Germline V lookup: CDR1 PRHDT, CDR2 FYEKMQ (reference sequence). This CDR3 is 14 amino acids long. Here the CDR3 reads CASSSEQGLREAFF. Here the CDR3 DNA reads TGTGCCAGCTCAAGCGAACAGGGACTCAGAGAAGCTTTCTTT.

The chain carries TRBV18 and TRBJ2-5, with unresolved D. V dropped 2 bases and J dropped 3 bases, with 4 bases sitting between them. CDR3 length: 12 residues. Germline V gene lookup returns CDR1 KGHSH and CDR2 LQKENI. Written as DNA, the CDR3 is TGTGCCAGCTCACCAAATGAAGAGACCCAGTACTTC. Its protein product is CASSPNEETQYF.

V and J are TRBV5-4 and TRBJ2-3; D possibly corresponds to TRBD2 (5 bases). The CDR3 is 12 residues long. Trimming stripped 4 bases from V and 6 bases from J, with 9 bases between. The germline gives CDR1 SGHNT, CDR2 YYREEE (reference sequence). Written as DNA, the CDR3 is TGTGCCAGCAGCCCCCGGGGTGATACGCAGTATTTT. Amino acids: CASSPRGDTQYF.

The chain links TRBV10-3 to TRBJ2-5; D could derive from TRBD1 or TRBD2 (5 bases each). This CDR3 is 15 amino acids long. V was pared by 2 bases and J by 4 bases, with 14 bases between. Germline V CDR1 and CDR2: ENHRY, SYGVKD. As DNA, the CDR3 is TGTGCCATCAGTGAGAGGAACAGTGGGGGAGAGACCCAGTACTTC. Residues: CAISERNSGGETQYF.

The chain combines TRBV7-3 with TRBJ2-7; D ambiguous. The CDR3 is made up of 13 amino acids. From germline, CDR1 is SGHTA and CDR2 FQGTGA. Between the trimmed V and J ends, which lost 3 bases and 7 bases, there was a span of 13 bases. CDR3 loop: CASSFETAGEQYF. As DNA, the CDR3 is TGTGCCAGCAGCTTCGAAACCGCCGGGGAGCAGTACTTC.

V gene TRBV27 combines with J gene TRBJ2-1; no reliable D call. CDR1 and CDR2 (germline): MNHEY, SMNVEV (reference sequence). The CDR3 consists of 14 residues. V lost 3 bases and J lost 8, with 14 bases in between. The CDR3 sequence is CASSFSRVWDEQFF. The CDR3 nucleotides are TGTGCCAGCAGTTTTAGCCGGGTATGGGATGAGCAGTTCTTC.

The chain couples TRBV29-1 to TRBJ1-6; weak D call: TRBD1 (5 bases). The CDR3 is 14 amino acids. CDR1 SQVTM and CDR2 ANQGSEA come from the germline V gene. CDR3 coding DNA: TGCAGTGCTTCCGACCAGGGTGTTAATTCACCCCTCCACTTT. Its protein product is CSASDQGVNSPLHF. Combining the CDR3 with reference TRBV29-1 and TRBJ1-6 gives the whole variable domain SAVISQKPSRDICQRGTSLTIQCQVDSQVTMMFWYRQQPGQSLTLIATANQGSEATYESGFVIDKFPISRPNLTFSTLTVSNMSPEDSSIYLCSASDQGVNSPLHFGNGTRLTVT.

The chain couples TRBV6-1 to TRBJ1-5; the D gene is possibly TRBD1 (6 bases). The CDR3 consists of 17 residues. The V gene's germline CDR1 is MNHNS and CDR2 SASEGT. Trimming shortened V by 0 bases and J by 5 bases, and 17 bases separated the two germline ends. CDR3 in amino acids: CASSEASDRITDQPQHF. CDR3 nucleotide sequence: TGTGCCAGCAGTGAAGCGAGCGACAGGATCACGGATCAGCCCCAGCATTTT.

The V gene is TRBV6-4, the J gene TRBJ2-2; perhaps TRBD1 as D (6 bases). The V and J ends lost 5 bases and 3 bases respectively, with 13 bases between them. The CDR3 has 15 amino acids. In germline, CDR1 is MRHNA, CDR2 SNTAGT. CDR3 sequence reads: CASSNRVGDTGELFF. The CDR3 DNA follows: TGTGCCAGCAGTAACAGGGTCGGCGACACCGGGGAGCTGTTTTTT.

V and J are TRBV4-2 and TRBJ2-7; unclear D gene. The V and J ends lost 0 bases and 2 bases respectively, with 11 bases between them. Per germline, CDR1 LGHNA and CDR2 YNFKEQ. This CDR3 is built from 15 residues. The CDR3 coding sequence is TGTGCCAGCAGCCAAGAGATGACATCGGCCTACGAGCAGTACTTC. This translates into CASSQEMTSAYEQYF.

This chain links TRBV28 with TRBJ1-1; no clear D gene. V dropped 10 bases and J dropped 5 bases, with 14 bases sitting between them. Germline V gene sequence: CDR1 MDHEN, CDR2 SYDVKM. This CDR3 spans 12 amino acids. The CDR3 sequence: CATTVGSTEAFF. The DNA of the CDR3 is TGTGCCACCACGGTAGGTTCAACTGAAGCTTTCTTT.

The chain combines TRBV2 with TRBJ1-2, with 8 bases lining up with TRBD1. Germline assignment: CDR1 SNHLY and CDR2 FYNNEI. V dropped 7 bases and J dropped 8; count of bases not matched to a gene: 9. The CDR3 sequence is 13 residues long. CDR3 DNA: TGTGCCAGCATCCTTGACAGGGGATCAGGCTACACCTTC. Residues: CASILDRGSGYTF. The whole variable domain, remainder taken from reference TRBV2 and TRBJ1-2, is EPEVTQTPSHQVTQMGQEVILRCVPISNHLYFYWYRQILGQKVEFLVSFYNNEISEKSEIFDDQFSVERPDGSNFTLKIRSTKLEDSAMYFCASILDRGSGYTFGSGTRLTVV.

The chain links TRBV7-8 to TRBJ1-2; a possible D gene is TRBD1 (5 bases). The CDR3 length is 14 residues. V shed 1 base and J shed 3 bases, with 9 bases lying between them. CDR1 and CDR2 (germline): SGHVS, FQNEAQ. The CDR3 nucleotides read TGTGCCAGCAGCTTAGAACAAGGGGACTATGGCTACACCTTC. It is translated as CASSLEQGDYGYTF.

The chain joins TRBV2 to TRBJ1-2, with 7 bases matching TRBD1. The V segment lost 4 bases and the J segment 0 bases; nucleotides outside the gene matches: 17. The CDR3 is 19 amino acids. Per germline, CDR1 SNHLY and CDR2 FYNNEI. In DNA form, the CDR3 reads TGTGCCAGCAGTGGTCCTCTCACGGGACAGCGGAACTCTAACTATGGCTACACCTTC. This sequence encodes CASSGPLTGQRNSNYGYTF. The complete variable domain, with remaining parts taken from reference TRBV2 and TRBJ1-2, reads EPEVTQTPSHQVTQMGQEVILRCVPISNHLYFYWYRQILGQKVEFLVSFYNNEISEKSEIFDDQFSVERPDGSNFTLKIRSTKLEDSAMYFCASSGPLTGQRNSNYGYTFGSGTRLTVV.

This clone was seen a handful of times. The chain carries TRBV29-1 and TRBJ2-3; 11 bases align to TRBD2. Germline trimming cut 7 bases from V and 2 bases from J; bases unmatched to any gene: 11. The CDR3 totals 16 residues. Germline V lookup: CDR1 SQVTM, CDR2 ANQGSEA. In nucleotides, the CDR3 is TGCAGCGCCACCCCGACTAGCGGGACACTCACAGATACGCAGTATTTT. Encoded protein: CSATPTSGTLTDTQYF.

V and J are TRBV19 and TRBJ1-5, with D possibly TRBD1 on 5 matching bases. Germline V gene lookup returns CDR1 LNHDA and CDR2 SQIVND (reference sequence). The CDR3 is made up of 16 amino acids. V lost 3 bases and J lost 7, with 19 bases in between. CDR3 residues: CASSIPGSAAGQPQHF. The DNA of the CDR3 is TGTGCCAGTAGTATCCCAGGGAGCGCCGCGGGACAGCCCCAGCATTTT.

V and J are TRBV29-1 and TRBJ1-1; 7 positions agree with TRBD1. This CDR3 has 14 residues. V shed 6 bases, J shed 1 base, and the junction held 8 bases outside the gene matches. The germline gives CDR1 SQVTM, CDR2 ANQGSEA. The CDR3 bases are TGCAGCGTGATACGGACAGGAGAGAACACTGAAGCTTTCTTT. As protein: CSVIRTGENTEAFF.